These 21 T cell receptor beta chains came from one sample sequenced in a study of response to subunit inactivated influenza vaccine. TCRdb redid the calling of the RT-PCR reads with MiXCR, one entry per CDR3 protein. The data show around 710,000 distinct CDR3 sequences, approximately 14% seen once. Here the sequenced sample was PBMCs from blood, taken 14 days before vaccination. These receptors were taken from a middle-aged man who received an inactivated influenza vaccine.

This clonotype was observed a few times. This rearrangement joins TRBV4-3 to TRBJ1-1; D is possibly TRBD1 (5 bases). This CDR3 region has 16 residues. Per the germline V gene, CDR1 is LGHNA and CDR2 is YSLEER. V lost 1 base, J lost 1 base, and 13 bases lay in between. This chain's CDR3 is CASSQGAGLRNTEAFF. CDR3 in DNA: TGCGCCAGCAGCCAAGGGGCAGGGCTTCGGAACACTGAAGCTTTCTTT.

V and J are TRBV20-1 and TRBJ2-1; 7 nucleotides align to TRBD1. The CDR3 extends over 17 amino acids. The V gene end was trimmed by 3 bases and the J gene end by 6 bases; junction bases not matched to a gene: 17. Per germline, CDR1 DFQATT and CDR2 SNEGSKA (reference sequence). Here the CDR3 DNA reads TGCAGTGCTAGTTTCATCGCGGGCAGGGGGTTAGGCAATGAGCAGTTCTTC. Its protein is CSASFIAGRGLGNEQFF.

The chain has TRBV19 and TRBJ2-1; a possible D gene is TRBD2 (5 bases). In germline, CDR1 is LNHDA, CDR2 SQIVND (reference sequence). The CDR3 totals 14 residues. Trimming took off 5 bases at V and 6 bases at J, with 14 bases between the two ends. CDR3 region: CASSSGKGANEQFF. The CDR3 region has the DNA TGTGCCAGTAGTTCCGGGAAAGGCGCCAATGAGCAGTTCTTC.

The J gene is TRBJ2-6, the V gene TRBV4-3; tentative D call: TRBD1 (5 bases). The germline V gene has CDR1 LGHNA and CDR2 YSLEER. This CDR3 has 16 amino acids. With 0 bases removed from V and 2 bases from J, the gap between germline ends came to 8 bases. In nucleotides, the CDR3 is TGCGCCAGCAGCCAAGACGCCAGGGCTGGGGCCAACGTCCTGACTTTC. Its translation is CASSQDARAGANVLTF.

This clonotype has more than one count but fewer than ten. The genes are TRBV14 and TRBJ2-7; tentatively, D is TRBD2 (5 bases). Germline V gene lookup returns CDR1 SGHDN and CDR2 FVKESK. The germline V and J ends were trimmed by 6 bases and 6 bases, with 21 bases remaining between them. The CDR3 runs 15 residues. The CDR3: CASSALRGRNTEQYF. CDR3 bases: TGTGCCAGCAGTGCCCTTAGAGGGAGAAATACCGAGCAGTACTTC. The full variable domain, its missing parts supplied by reference TRBV14 and TRBJ2-7, is EAGVTQFPSHSVIEKGQTVTLRCDPISGHDNLYWYRRVMGKEIKFLLHFVKESKQDESGMPNNRFLAERTGGTYSTLKVQPAELEDSGVYFCASSALRGRNTEQYFGPGTRLTVT.

The chain links TRBV12-3 or TRBV12-4 to TRBJ2-2; 8 bases fit TRBD2. The CDR3 extends over 15 amino acids. With V trimmed by 8 bases and J by 4 bases, 9 bases remained unmatched. The CDR3 nucleotides are TGTGCCAGCTTCAAACTAGCGGAGATCACCGGGGAGCTGTTTTTT. Its protein product is CASFKLAEITGELFF.

The J gene is TRBJ2-1, the V gene TRBV5-1, with 10 bases matching TRBD1. CDR3 length: 15 residues. CDR1 and CDR2 (germline): SGHRS, YFSETQ. The V gene end was trimmed by 0 bases and the J gene end by 7 bases; junction bases not matched to a gene: 4. CDR3 nucleotide sequence: TGCGCCAGCAGCTTGGGACAGGGGGCGCGTAATGAGCAGTTCTTC. This translates into CASSLGQGARNEQFF.

The rearrangement joins TRBV6-2 or TRBV6-3 to TRBJ2-5; TRBD1 agrees at 10 bases. The length of the CDR3 is 15 residues. Germline V gives CDR1 MNHEY, CDR2 SVGEGT. The junction had 9 bases not matched to a gene; V was cut back by 7 bases and J by 4 bases. Here the CDR3 DNA reads TGTGCCAGCACCCGACAGGGGGCGCTTAGAGAGACCCAGTACTTC. Protein: CASTRQGALRETQYF.

This clonotype was counted only a few times. V and J are TRBV24-1 and TRBJ2-5, with D hard to call. This CDR3 has 15 amino acids. Per the germline V gene, CDR1 is KGHDR and CDR2 is SFDVKD. The V end was cut by 3 bases, the J end by 0 bases, with 10 bases between. CDR3 residues: CATSDPTVNQETQYF. In DNA form, the CDR3 reads TGTGCCACCAGTGATCCGACGGTAAACCAAGAGACCCAGTACTTC.

This clonotype has just a few counts. The chain carries TRBV28 and TRBJ2-1; 10 nucleotides align to TRBD2. Germline V lookup: CDR1 MDHEN, CDR2 SYDVKM. The CDR3 contains 21 residues. Losses at the gene ends were 6 bases for V and 6 bases for J; bases not matched to a gene: 26. CDR3 nucleotides: TGTGCCAGCAGCTCCCCCCTAGGACAGGAGAACGGCCTAGCGGGAGCCAATGAGCAGTTCTTC. Protein: CASSSPLGQENGLAGANEQFF.

This clonotype was picked up many times. V usage is TRBV28 and J usage is TRBJ2-7; D possibly uses TRBD1 or TRBD2 (5 bases each). Germline V CDR1 and CDR2: MDHEN, SYDVKM. V lost 3 bases and J 3 bases, leaving 18 bases between the germline ends. CDR3 size: 16 residues. The CDR3 is CASSFPTPRDLYEQYF. In DNA form, the CDR3 reads TGTGCCAGCAGTTTTCCTACACCTCGGGACCTCTACGAGCAGTACTTC.

The CDR3 reads CATSRDGTETEAFF. In nucleotides, the CDR3 is TGTGCCACCAGCAGAGATGGGACGGAAACTGAAGCTTTCTTT. The V call is TRBV15, the J call TRBJ1-1; D is possibly TRBD1 (5 bases). The CDR3 runs 14 residues. With 0 bases removed from V and 5 bases from J, the gap between germline ends came to 10 bases. The V gene's germline CDR1 is LNHNV and CDR2 YYDKDF (reference sequence).

The genes are TRBV20-1 and TRBJ2-7, with 11 bases fitting TRBD2. From germline, CDR1 is DFQATT and CDR2 SNEGSKA (reference sequence). The CDR3 length is 16 residues. Trimming cost V 4 bases and J 6 bases; bases outside gene matches: 14. This CDR3 reads CSATSLLAGAVFEQYF. CDR3 in DNA: TGCAGTGCTACGTCCCTACTAGCGGGAGCTGTCTTCGAGCAGTACTTC.

J is TRBJ2-5 and V is TRBV21-1; whether TRBD1, the table's D call, matches the DNA was not checked. TRBV21-1 is listed as a pseudogene. The CDR3 is made up of 18 amino acids. CDR3 bases: TGTGCCAGCAGCAAAGAGGTTACTAAGGACAGGGGGCAAGAGACCCAGTACTTC. This sequence encodes CASSKEVTKDRGQETQYF.

This clonotype was recorded a few times. V and J are TRBV15 and TRBJ1-5; D unclear. The CDR3 covers 13 residues. The V gene's germline CDR1 is LNHNV and CDR2 YYDKDF (reference sequence). V dropped 1 base and J dropped 5 bases, with 6 bases sitting between them. The CDR3, as DNA: TGTGCCACCAGCAGAGCCGGGGATCAGCCCCAGCATTTT. Its protein product is CATSRAGDQPQHF.

The chain is built from TRBV4-3 and TRBJ2-2, with 7 positions matching TRBD1. V gave up 0 bases and J gave up 5 bases; unmatched junction bases: 12. The length of the CDR3 is 18 residues. Germline CDR1 and CDR2: LGHNA and YSLEER. The DNA of the CDR3 is TGCGCCAGCAGCCAAGATCGGGTTACAGGGGTCGGGACCGGGGAGCTGTTTTTT. Its protein product is CASSQDRVTGVGTGELFF.

The CDR3 spells CSAPPSPGLHEQFF. In DNA form, the CDR3 reads TGCAGTGCCCCCCCCAGCCCCGGCCTCCATGAGCAGTTCTTC. This chain links TRBV20-1 with TRBJ2-1; D is uncertain. Looked up from germline, CDR1 is DFQATT and CDR2 is SNEGSKA (reference sequence). Trimming pared 6 bases from V and 8 bases from J, leaving 20 bases between. The CDR3 spans 14 residues.

This chain uses TRBV6-1 with TRBJ1-2; D uncertain. V was clipped by 8 bases and J by 6 bases, with 13 bases between them. The length of the CDR3 is 12 residues. Germline CDR1 and CDR2: MNHNS and SASEGT. The CDR3 DNA is TGTGCCAGCCGCTTTACCCGACATGGCTACACCTTC. Translation gives CASRFTRHGYTF.

In its sample, this clonotype was seen a few times. The chain carries TRBV20-1 and TRBJ2-3; D unresolved. There are 10 residues in the CDR3. Between the trimmed V and J ends, which lost 6 bases and 2 bases, there was a span of 3 bases. CDR1 is DFQATT, CDR2 SNEGSKA, per germline (reference sequence). The CDR3 sequence: CSAYTDTQYF. The CDR3 nucleotides are TGCAGTGCGTACACAGATACGCAGTATTTT.

The genes are TRBV12-3 or TRBV12-4 and TRBJ2-7; possible D gene TRBD1, 6 bases. Trimming stripped 8 bases from V and 2 bases from J, with 13 bases between. There are 13 residues in the CDR3. For the CDR3, the DNA is TGTGCCAGCGGATCGGACAGTACCTACGAGCAGTACTTC. It yields the protein CASGSDSTYEQYF.

There are a few counts of this clonotype. The chain has TRBV12-3 or TRBV12-4 and TRBJ1-5; 7 bases agree with TRBD1. The CDR3 runs to 16 residues. V dropped 5 bases and J dropped 2; count of bases not matched to a gene: 9. This CDR3 is CASSPSTGARNQPQHF. CDR3 coding DNA: TGTGCCAGCAGTCCGAGCACAGGGGCGCGCAATCAGCCCCAGCATTTT.